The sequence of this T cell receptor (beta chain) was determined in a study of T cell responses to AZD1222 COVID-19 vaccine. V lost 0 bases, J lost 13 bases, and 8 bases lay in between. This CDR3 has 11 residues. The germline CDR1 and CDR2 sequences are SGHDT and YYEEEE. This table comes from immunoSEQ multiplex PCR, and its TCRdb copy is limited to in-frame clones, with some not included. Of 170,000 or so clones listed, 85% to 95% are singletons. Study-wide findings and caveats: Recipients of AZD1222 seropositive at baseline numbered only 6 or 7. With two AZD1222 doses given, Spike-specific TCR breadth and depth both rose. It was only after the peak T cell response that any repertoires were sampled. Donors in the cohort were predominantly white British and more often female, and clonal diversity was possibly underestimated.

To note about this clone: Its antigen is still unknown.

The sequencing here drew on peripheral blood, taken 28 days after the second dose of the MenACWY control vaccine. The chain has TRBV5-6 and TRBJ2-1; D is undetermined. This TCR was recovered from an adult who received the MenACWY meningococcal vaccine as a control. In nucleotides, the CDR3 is TGTGCCAGCAGCTTGGGGGTAGGACAGTTCTTC. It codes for CASSLGVGQFF.